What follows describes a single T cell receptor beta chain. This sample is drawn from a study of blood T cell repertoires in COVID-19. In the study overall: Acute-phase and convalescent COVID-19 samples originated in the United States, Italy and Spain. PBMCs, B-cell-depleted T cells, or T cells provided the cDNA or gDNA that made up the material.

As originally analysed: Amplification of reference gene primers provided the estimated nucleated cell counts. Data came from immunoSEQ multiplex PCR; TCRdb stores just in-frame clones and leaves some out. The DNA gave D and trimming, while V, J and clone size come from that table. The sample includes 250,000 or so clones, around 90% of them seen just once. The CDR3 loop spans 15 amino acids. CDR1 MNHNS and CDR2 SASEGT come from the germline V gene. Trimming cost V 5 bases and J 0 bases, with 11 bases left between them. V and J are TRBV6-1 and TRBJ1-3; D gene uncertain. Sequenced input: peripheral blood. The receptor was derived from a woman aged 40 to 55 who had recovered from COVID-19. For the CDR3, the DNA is TGTGCCAGCAGTCCCCCCTTCAGCTCTGGAAACACCATATATTTT. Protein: CASSPPFSSGNTIYF.